This T cell receptor (beta chain) was sequenced for a study of T cell clonality in common variable immunodeficiency. Blood samples were heparinized, about 4.5 to 8 ml per donor. This CDR3 has 15 amino acids. CDR1 is KGHSH, CDR2 LQKENI, per germline. Trimming took 6 bases from V and 10 from J, leaving 21 bases between them. Produced via immunoSEQ multiplex PCR; TCRdb's table is partial and in-frame only. Altogether roughly 30,000 clones were found in the sample, and no singletons occur. This clone has at least ten counts. Coverage ceases 3 residues before the CDR3 finishes, and the germline J gene fills in the end.

The chain employs TRBV18 and TRBJ1-4, with D tentatively TRBD1 (5 bases). The specimen was peripheral blood mononuclear cells. This TCR was recovered from a person aged 18 to 69 in good health. This CDR3 is CASSQSGGDYGKLFF. The covered CDR3 bases are TGTGCCAGCTCCCAATCAGGCGGGGACTACGGAAAA.